This TCR beta chain was identified in a study of molecular identifiers for immune sequencing clone quantification. TCRdb itself ran the PCR reads through MiXCR, one entry per CDR3 protein. The sample has a few hundred thousand distinct CDR3 sequences; about a fifth are singletons. This clonotype was seen repeatedly, ten times or more. J was trimmed by 4 bases and V by 2 bases; bases with no gene match: 19. This CDR3 contains 19 residues. Germline lookup yields CDR1 SEHNR and CDR2 FQNEAQ (reference sequence). This sequence joins TRBV7-9 and TRBJ1-1; 7 bases are a match to TRBD1. What was sequenced was naive CD8+ T cells from blood, with Jurkat cell RNA spiked in. Subset here: FACS-sorted CD8+CD4-CCR7+CD45RA+ naive T cells. This TCR derives from a human donor in good health. Some libraries in this study had Jurkat cell RNA spiked in. CDR3 loop: CASSLFGSQTGREGTEAFF. CDR3 nucleotides: TGTGCCAGCAGCTTATTCGGCAGTCAGACAGGGCGAGAAGGCACTGAAGCTTTCTTT. The full variable domain, in which reference TRBV7-9 and TRBJ1-1 provide the parts outside the CDR3, is DTGVSQNPRHKITKRGQNVTFRCDPISEHNRLYWYRQTLGQGPEFLTYFQNEAQLEKSRLLSDRFSAERPKGSFSTLEIQRTEQGDSAMYLCASSLFGSQTGREGTEAFFGQGTRLTVV.